The TCR beta chain under discussion was sequenced for a study of blood T cell repertoires in COVID-19 (dated by TCRdb to the early 2020s). Background for the entire study: Samples from collaborators originated in the United States, Italy and Spain and spanned both the acute and convalescent phases of COVID-19. Samples were obtained from the ongoing ImmuneRACE study (first 160 participants) and from 1,000 to 1,500 subjects provided by 6 global collaborators. HLA class I and class II types, where available, came from metadata supplied by the sample provider rather than from assay-based typing. Sample metadata almost always included a de-identified subject ID, COVID-19 status, age in years and sex. A freely available public database, intended as a resource for researchers studying the immune response to SARS-CoV-2, is where the repertoires were released. Deeply sampled blood TCRbeta repertoires from subjects exposed to, actively infected with, or recovered from COVID-19 were included in the dataset. The prospective study material was composed of cDNA or gDNA derived from T cells, B-cell-depleted T cells, or PBMCs.

This clone showed up just once. Its recognized antigen is unknown. Base quality data are lacking; no much larger clone is found one base away. Participants in the prospective study were aged roughly 18 to 100 years, lived in 24 United States geographic areas, and enrolled through a virtual design. In the prospective study, participants were assigned to cohorts based on the clinical history participants reported in a screening survey and a study questionnaire. Exposed participants had been in contact, within 2 weeks of entering the study, with a person who had a PCR-confirmed or clinician-diagnosed case of COVID-19. Each participant in the prospective study had whole blood, serum and a nasopharyngeal or oropharyngeal swab collected by mobile phlebotomists. Additional blood draws and questionnaires over an approximately two-month period could optionally be provided by prospective study participants. Blood samples from the prospective study were shipped frozen or at room temperature prior to DNA extraction.

TCRbeta CDR3 regions were amplified from genomic DNA using the immunoSEQ Assay, a bias-controlled multiplex PCR. The paper's data handling went like this. The number of nucleated cells in each sample was estimated by amplification of reference gene primers within the assay. Sequence reads were collapsed and filtered to measure the absolute abundance of every unique TCRbeta CDR3 rearrangement. For each sample, productive Simpson clonality was calculated as the square root of Simpson's diversity index over productive rearrangements. This is the immuneACCESS table as TCRdb keeps it, with only in-frame sequences that have V and J called. A part of the clones is gone; compared with another copy, unresolved V genes explain less than half, and the rest is unexplained. The V and J calls and clone size are taken from that table; D and trimming were inferred from the DNA. The table for this sample lists hundreds of thousands of clones; 75% to 90% of them were counted only once. Together, the top ten hold approximately 1.9% of the sample.

The germline V and J ends show losses of 5 bases and 1 base respectively, and no gene match explains 13 bases of the junction. CDR1 and CDR2 are drawn from the germline V gene (reference sequence): MNHEY, SMNVEV. From cysteine to phenylalanine, the CDR3 is 17 amino acids long. The read is trimmed to its CDR3 DNA, 51 bases read in frame from base 1. What the authors observed across the whole study: How much clinical and demographic metadata was included differed by source and by participant, and the metadata was provided uncurated.

Specimen: PBMCs or T cells enriched from blood (not recorded which). This receptor was identified in a woman in her thirties who had been exposed to COVID-19. The V gene is TRBV27 and the J gene is TRBJ1-1, and 7 junction bases match TRBD1. The CDR3 is CASSTLGQVETNTEAFF. The DNA sequence is given as TGTGCCAGCAGTACCCTAGGACAGGTCGAAACGAACACTGAAGCTTTCTTT.